These 10 T cell receptor beta chains share one sample of origin, sequenced in a study of beta chain features in type 1 diabetes. Expressed TCRB transcripts were sequenced because the entire RNA isolate underwent reverse transcription. Profiling relied on immunoSEQ multiplex PCR, and the TCRdb table lists in-frame clones only, not all of them. The table includes about 290,000 clones, around 7.3% detected once. The sequenced sample was central memory CD4+ T cells from blood. The receptors derive from a woman aged 18-29 years in good health.

This chain links TRBV7-2 with TRBJ2-5; D uncertain. With 5 bases removed from V and 2 bases from J, the gap between germline ends came to 9 bases. The CDR3 length is 13 residues. Germline CDR1 SGHTA, CDR2 FQGNSA. CDR3 protein: CASSRAQQETQYF. For the CDR3, the DNA is TGTGCCAGCAGCCGCGCGCAACAAGAGACCCAGTACTTC.

The V and J genes are TRBV2 and TRBJ2-5; D is undetermined. The CDR3 is made up of 13 amino acids. V lost 4 bases to trimming and J lost 2 bases, with 8 bases between them. CDR1 and CDR2 from the germline V gene are SNHLY and FYNNEI. CDR3 in amino acids: CASSGIPQETQYF. The CDR3 DNA reads TGTGCCAGCAGTGGGATCCCTCAAGAGACCCAGTACTTC. Based on the CDR3 plus reference TRBV2 and TRBJ2-5, the full variable domain is EPEVTQTPSHQVTQMGQEVILRCVPISNHLYFYWYRQILGQKVEFLVSFYNNEISEKSEIFDDQFSVERPDGSNFTLKIRSTKLEDSAMYFCASSGIPQETQYFGPGTRLLVL.

The chain links TRBV27 to TRBJ2-3, with 7 bases matching TRBD2. Trimming took 3 bases from V and 5 from J; bases not matched to a gene: 5. Germline CDR1 is MNHEY and CDR2 is SMNVEV (reference sequence). The CDR3 loop spans 14 amino acids. CDR3 sequence (DNA): TGTGCCAGCAGTTTGGGAGGGCCAAAAGATACGCAGTATTTT. Amino acids: CASSLGGPKDTQYF.

The rearrangement links TRBV7-2 to TRBJ1-1, with a tentative D call TRBD1 (5 bases). Germline V gene lookup returns CDR1 SGHTA and CDR2 FQGNSA. V was trimmed by 5 bases and J by 5 bases, leaving 18 bases between them. The CDR3 is 15 residues long. Here the CDR3 reads CASSPKGRDATEAFF. For the CDR3, the DNA is TGTGCCAGCAGCCCGAAAGGCCGGGACGCAACTGAAGCTTTCTTT.

This clone was recorded a few times. The CDR3 protein is CASSPSEGGPYGYTF. CDR3 nucleotide sequence: TGCGCCAGCAGCCCCTCCGAAGGGGGACCCTATGGCTACACCTTC. The genes are TRBV4-1 and TRBJ1-2, with D perhaps matching TRBD1 (6 bases). The CDR3 length is 15 residues. The germline V and J ends were trimmed by 4 bases and 4 bases, with 16 bases remaining between them. CDR1 MGHRA and CDR2 YSYEKL come from the germline V gene.

In this sample, this clone turned up a few times. The chain joins TRBV6-1 to TRBJ2-1, with 7 nucleotides matching TRBD2. The CDR3 sequence is 14 residues long. The trim removed 11 bases at V and 0 bases at J, leaving 7 bases unmatched. Germline CDR1 MNHNS, CDR2 SASEGT. The CDR3 DNA follows: TGTGCCGCCTCGCGGGACTACTCCTACAATGAGCAGTTCTTC. Its translation is CAASRDYSYNEQFF.

CDR3 region: CASSFIAAESPLHF. CDR3 nucleotides: TGTGCCAGCAGCTTTATCGCGGCAGAGTCACCCCTCCACTTT. V usage is TRBV7-9 and J usage is TRBJ1-6; D unclear. CDR1 is SEHNR and CDR2 is FQNEAQ in the germline V gene (reference sequence). This CDR3 comprises 14 residues. The germline V and J ends were trimmed by 3 bases and 10 bases, with 13 bases remaining between them. Full variable domain (rest looked up from reference TRBV7-9 and TRBJ1-6): DTGVSQNPRHKITKRGQNVTFRCDPISEHNRLYWYRQTLGQGPEFLTYFQNEAQLEKSRLLSDRFSAERPKGSFSTLEIQRTEQGDSAMYLCASSFIAAESPLHFGNGTRLTVT.

This clone has just a few counts. The chain joins TRBV27 to TRBJ2-2, with D tentatively TRBD2 (7 bases). Trimming shortened V by 5 bases and J by 5 bases, and 24 bases separated the two germline ends. The CDR3 is 18 residues long. The germline V gene has CDR1 MNHEY and CDR2 SMNVEV (reference sequence). In nucleotides, the CDR3 is TGTGCCAGCAGTACTTCTCGGGGGGCTCGTCTCTCGACCGGGGAGCTGTTTTTT. Translating it yields CASSTSRGARLSTGELFF.

This clone has only a few counts. This sequence joins TRBV5-1 and TRBJ2-2; TRBD2 aligns across 14 bases. Germline CDR1 SGHRS, CDR2 YFSETQ. V trimming: 3 bases; J trimming: 3 bases; junction bases outside the gene matches: 7. The CDR3 is made up of 18 amino acids. CDR3 in amino acids: CASSSRMGLAGDTGELFF. The CDR3 nucleotides read TGCGCCAGCAGCTCGAGAATGGGACTAGCGGGGGACACCGGGGAGCTGTTTTTT.

The table lists this clone with a few counts. The chain recombines TRBV11-3 with TRBJ2-1, with a weak D call TRBD1 (5 bases). CDR3 size: 15 residues. V was shortened by 5 bases and J by 0 bases, with 11 bases between the two germline ends. Germline CDR1 is SGHNT and CDR2 is YENEEA. CDR3: CASSGAALSYNEQFF. The CDR3 DNA follows: TGTGCCAGCAGCGGGGCAGCGCTCTCCTACAATGAGCAGTTCTTC.